The present T cell receptor beta chain was sequenced within a study of blood T cell repertoires in COVID-19. Study information: Material from acute and convalescent COVID-19 was sourced from the United States, Italy and Spain.

Germline values: CDR1 SGHAT, CDR2 FQNNGV. The V and J ends lost 7 bases and 7 bases, in that order; junction bases with no gene match: 11. The length of the CDR3 is 14 residues. Sequencing used immunoSEQ multiplex PCR; TCRdb keeps in-frame clones, though not all of them. The table has fewer than 400,000 clones, around 86% seen once. This TCR was recovered from a human donor in a cohort sampled during active COVID-19. The rearrangement joins TRBV11-2 to TRBJ2-5; 8 bases are a match to TRBD1. Specimen: peripheral blood. The CDR3 is CASTVPGGSGTQYF. In nucleotides, the CDR3 is TGTGCCAGCACCGTACCAGGGGGCTCGGGGACCCAGTACTTC. Full variable domain (missing parts from reference TRBV11-2 and TRBJ2-5): EAGVAQSPRYKIIEKRQSVAFWCNPISGHATLYWYQQILGQGPKLLIQFQNNGVVDDSQLPKDRFSAERLKGVDSTLKIQPAKLEDSAVYLCASTVPGGSGTQYFGPGTRLLVL.